The 10 T cell receptor beta chains in this list originate from one sample, sequenced in a study of beta chain features in type 1 diabetes. Study-level results: Type 1 diabetes patients had moderately but significantly shorter TCRB CDR3s in all four CD4+ subsets.

Their recognized antigens are unknown. Isolated RNA was reverse transcribed in full, so expressed TCRB transcripts were sequenced. Repertoires were generated with immunoSEQ multiplex PCR, while TCRdb's copy carries only in-frame clones and drops some. The sample consists of about 150,000 clones, approximately 8% of them appearing once. The material sequenced was central memory CD4+ T cells from blood. These receptors were obtained from a woman aged 40-49 years with type 1 diabetes.

Of note for this clone: A junction end diverges from the germline sequence, so it may reflect a read error. V is TRBV7-2 and J is TRBJ2-7; the D gene is possibly TRBD2 (6 bases). The CDR3 contains 12 residues. CDR1 and CDR2 from the germline V gene are SGHTA and FQGNSA. The CDR3 region has the DNA TGTGCCAGCAGCCAGAACCACGGGAGTTTGAACTTC. The encoded protein is CASSQNHGSLNF.

This clone was recorded a few times. Other DNA sequences of this sample code for an identical CDR3. J is TRBJ2-5 and V is TRBV28; perhaps TRBD1 as D (6 bases). Trimming pared 5 bases from V and 1 base from J, leaving 8 bases between. The CDR3 loop spans 13 amino acids. Germline V gene data show CDR1 as MDHEN and CDR2 as SYDVKM. DNA of the CDR3: TGTGCCAGCAGTGGACAGCCCCAAGAGACCCAGTACTTC. Translating it yields CASSGQPQETQYF.

This chain joins TRBV2 and TRBJ1-1, with D unresolved. In germline, CDR1 is SNHLY, CDR2 FYNNEI. The length of the CDR3 is 13 residues. Trimming pared 5 bases from V and 1 base from J, leaving 8 bases between. CDR3 sequence reads: CASSHDTNTEAFF. In nucleotides, the CDR3 is TGTGCCAGCAGTCATGACACGAACACTGAAGCTTTCTTT.

This clone was observed many times. The chain recombines TRBV7-9 with TRBJ2-7; D not resolved. Germline CDR1 and CDR2: SEHNR and FQNEAQ (reference sequence). The CDR3 has 12 residues. Trimming cost V 4 bases and J 4 bases, with 8 bases left between them. CDR3 loop: CASSSGPYEQYF. CDR3 bases: TGTGCCAGCAGCTCAGGTCCATACGAGCAGTACTTC.

The chain links TRBV28 to TRBJ1-1; tentatively, D is TRBD1 (5 bases). Between the trimmed V and J ends, which lost 7 bases and 5 bases, there was a span of 14 bases. CDR1 MDHEN and CDR2 SYDVKM come from the germline V gene. The CDR3 spans 13 residues. The CDR3 DNA follows: TGTGCCAGCATTAGTGGGGGGGGGACTGAAGCTTTCTTT. Translation gives CASISGGGTEAFF.

This clone occurred a few times. The chain is built from TRBV11-3 and TRBJ1-1; the D gene is possibly TRBD1 (5 bases). The V end was cut by 5 bases, the J end by 1 base, with 11 bases between. The length of the CDR3 is 14 residues. Germline loops: CDR1 SGHNT, CDR2 YENEEA. This CDR3 is CASSPAGGNTEAFF. The CDR3, as DNA: TGTGCCAGCAGCCCGGCCGGGGGGAACACTGAAGCTTTCTTT.

The sample holds a few counts of this clone. The gene calls are TRBV7-2 and TRBJ1-5; D possibly corresponds to TRBD1 (5 bases). Germline CDR1 and CDR2: SGHTA and FQGNSA. V lost 6 bases, J lost 2 bases, and 17 bases lay in between. This CDR3 has 16 residues. CDR3 amino acids: CASRRVEGLGNQPQHF. CDR3 nucleotides: TGTGCCAGCAGGAGGGTGGAGGGGCTAGGCAATCAGCCCCAGCATTTT.

V gene TRBV30 combines with J gene TRBJ1-1, with 7 bases lining up with TRBD1. CDR3 size: 14 residues. From germline, CDR1 is GTSNPN and CDR2 SVGIG (reference sequence). V dropped 5 bases and J dropped 3; count of bases not matched to a gene: 9. CDR3 in DNA: TGTGCCTGGCCCCTTCCCCAGGGGGACACTGAAGCTTTCTTT. Amino acid sequence: CAWPLPQGDTEAFF.

The rearrangement links TRBV5-4 to TRBJ2-2; D gene unclear. The CDR3 spans 15 residues. Between the trimmed V and J ends, which lost 6 bases and 1 base, there was a span of 13 bases. Germline CDR1 SGHNT, CDR2 YYREEE (reference sequence). CDR3 in DNA: TGTGCCAGCACCCCAGGTGTAGAGAACACCGGGGAGCTGTTTTTT. Protein: CASTPGVENTGELFF. Drawing the rest from reference TRBV5-4 and TRBJ2-2, the complete variable domain is ETGVTQSPTHLIKTRGQQVTLRCSSQSGHNTVSWYQQALGQGPQFIFQYYREEENGRGNFPPRFSGLQFPNYSSELNVNALELDDSALYLCASTPGVENTGELFFGEGSRLTVL.

In this sample, this clone turned up many times. The sample has other DNA sequences that encode this CDR3 too. The chain employs TRBV7-9 and TRBJ2-5, with TRBD2 matching over 13 bases. This CDR3 has 16 residues. Germline CDR1 is SEHNR and CDR2 is FQNEAQ (reference sequence). V gave up 5 bases and J gave up 2 bases; unmatched junction bases: 5. CDR3 DNA: TGTGCCAGCAGCCCTGGGACTAGCGGGGATCAAGAGACCCAGTACTTC. It specifies CASSPGTSGDQETQYF.